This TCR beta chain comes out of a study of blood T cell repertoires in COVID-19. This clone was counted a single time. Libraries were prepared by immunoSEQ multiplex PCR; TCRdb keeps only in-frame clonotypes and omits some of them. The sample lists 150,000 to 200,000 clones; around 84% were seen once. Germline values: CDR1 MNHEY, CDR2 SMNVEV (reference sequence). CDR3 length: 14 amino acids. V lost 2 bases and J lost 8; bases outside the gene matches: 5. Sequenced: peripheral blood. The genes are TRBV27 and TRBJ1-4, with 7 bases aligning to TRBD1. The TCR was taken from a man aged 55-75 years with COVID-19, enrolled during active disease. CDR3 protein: CASSLTGVGEKLFF. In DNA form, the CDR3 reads TGTGCCAGCAGTTTAACAGGGGTCGGCGAAAAACTGTTTTTT.